The clone carrying this T cell receptor (beta chain) has at least ten counts. TCR beta CDR3 regions were amplified from RNA transcripts. HTBI primers were used for first-round RT-PCR of the TCR CDR3. TCRdb called the multiplex PCR reads again in MiXCR, with one record for every CDR3 protein. The table has around 600,000 distinct CDR3 sequences, about 14% seen once. The CDR3 contains 14 residues. From germline, CDR1 is MDHEN and CDR2 SYDVKM. Trimming stripped 6 bases from V and 10 bases from J, with 21 bases between. This sample is drawn from a study of T cells in Graves' hyperthyroidism and ophthalmopathy.

The sequencing sample was made of blood. The chain couples TRBV28 to TRBJ1-1, with D hard to call. The source is a woman in her 50s with Graves' ophthalmopathy. CDR3 DNA: TGTGCCAGCAGCCCAAATGGACGGGAAAGGGTAGCTTTCTTT. This translates into CASSPNGRERVAFF.